One sample yielded the 6 T cell receptor beta chains listed below, sequenced in a study of T cells in localized non-small cell lung cancer. Sequencing was performed with immunoSEQ multiplex PCR; in TCRdb, only in-frame clones are kept and a portion is missing. This table holds about 82,000 clones, over 70% found once. The sequenced sample was PBMCs, obtained before any cancer treatment. The receptors come from a man between 40 and 70 years old with stage II squamous cell lung carcinoma.

The chain carries TRBV5-1 and TRBJ2-5, with D perhaps given as TRBD1 or TRBD2 (5 bases each). Trimming shortened V by 5 bases and J by 1 base, and 9 bases separated the two germline ends. The CDR3 is 13 residues long. Germline CDR1 and CDR2: SGHRS and YFSETQ. CDR3 protein: CASRRGAQETQYF. The CDR3 DNA sequence: TGCGCCAGCAGACGAGGGGCCCAAGAGACCCAGTACTTC.

This clone was recorded once. The chain employs TRBV7-9 and TRBJ2-1; D remains ambiguous. CDR3 size: 12 residues. Germline V CDR1 and CDR2: SEHNR, FQNEAQ (reference sequence). The ends were cut back, 11 bases at V and 2 bases at J, with 10 bases in the middle. CDR3 in amino acids: CALDGTYNEQFF. The CDR3, as DNA: TGTGCCTTGGACGGCACCTACAATGAGCAGTTCTTC.

The V and J genes are TRBV5-1 and TRBJ2-2; 7 nucleotides align to TRBD1. The CDR3 runs to 14 residues. Per germline, CDR1 SGHRS and CDR2 YFSETQ. V lost 4 bases, J lost 3 bases, and 3 bases stayed unmatched. The CDR3 coding sequence is TGCGCCAGCAGCACAGGGACAGACACCGGGGAGCTGTTTTTT. This sequence encodes CASSTGTDTGELFF.

This clone was found a few times. The rearrangement uses TRBV28 and TRBJ1-4; D is possibly TRBD1 (5 bases). This CDR3 has 14 residues. V was trimmed by 2 bases and J by 6 bases, leaving 10 bases between them. Germline V gives CDR1 MDHEN, CDR2 SYDVKM. In DNA form, the CDR3 reads TGTGCCAGCAGTTTACGTGGGGCGCATGAAAAACTGTTTTTT. Amino acids: CASSLRGAHEKLFF.

This sequence joins TRBV9 and TRBJ2-1; the D gene is possibly TRBD2 (5 bases). V shed 4 bases and J shed 6 bases, with 14 bases lying between them. Per the germline V gene, CDR1 is SGDLS and CDR2 is YYNGEE. The CDR3 runs 14 residues. The CDR3, as DNA: TGTGCCAGCAGCCCCAGGACTTTACTCAATGAGCAGTTCTTC. Translation gives CASSPRTLLNEQFF.

V is TRBV29-1 and J is TRBJ2-3; 11 bases match TRBD2. This CDR3 has 15 residues. Germline V gene lookup returns CDR1 SQVTM and CDR2 ANQGSEA. After removal of 6 bases from V and 3 bases from J, the junction contained 8 bases not matched to a gene. CDR3 nucleotides: TGCAGCGTAGCTATAGCGGGGGGGCTTACAGATACGCAGTATTTT. Translating it yields CSVAIAGGLTDTQYF.